The following is a T cell receptor beta chain sequence with its context. This specimen belongs to a study of CD8+CD57+ T cells in acquired aplastic anemia. The CDR3 length is 15 residues. The germline gives CDR1 SEHNR, CDR2 FQNEAQ (reference sequence). The ends lost 6 bases at V and 2 bases at J; junction bases unmatched: 8. TCR beta VDJ and CDR3 were profiled, and genomic DNA was the template. TCRdb re-called the reads through MiXCR, storing one row per CDR3 protein. The profile covers a few hundred thousand distinct CDR3 sequences, with approximately 60% appearing a single time and approximately 30% taken by the ten largest.

The chain couples TRBV7-9 to TRBJ2-3; 7 nucleotides line up with TRBD2. The clonotype originates from a human donor in good health. The sample taken for sequencing was sorted CD4+, CD8+, or CD8+CD57+ T cells (not recorded which) from PBMCs. The CDR3 here is CASSHRGLITDTQYF. CDR3 bases: TGTGCCAGCAGTCACCGGGGACTAATCACAGATACGCAGTATTTT.